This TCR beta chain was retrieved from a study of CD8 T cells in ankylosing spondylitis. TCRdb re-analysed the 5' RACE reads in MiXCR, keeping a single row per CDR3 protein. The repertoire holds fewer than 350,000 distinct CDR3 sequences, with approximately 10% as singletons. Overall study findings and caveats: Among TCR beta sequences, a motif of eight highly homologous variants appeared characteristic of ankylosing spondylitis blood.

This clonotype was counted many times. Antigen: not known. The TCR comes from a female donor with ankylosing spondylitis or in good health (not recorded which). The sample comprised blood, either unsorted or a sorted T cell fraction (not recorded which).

CDR3 nucleotides: TGTGCCAGCAGTGCCCAAAGGACAGCCAGATCCTACGAGCAGTACTTC. It specifies CASSAQRTARSYEQYF. The genes are TRBV27 and TRBJ2-7; D possibly corresponds to TRBD1 (6 bases). CDR1 is MNHEY, CDR2 SMNVEV, per germline (reference sequence). The CDR3 runs 16 residues. Trimming removed 5 bases at V and 1 base at J, with 18 bases between.